This T cell receptor (beta chain) was recorded in a study of molecular identifiers for immune sequencing clone quantification. General observations from the study: Single-cell amounts of spiked Jurkat TCR RNA were reportedly detectable among over 750,000 naive cells.

This clonotype occurred a few times. What it binds is not known. Sorted cells numbering about 20,000 to 1,000,000, with 10%, 30% or 50% RNA, yielded the naive CD8 libraries. Naive CD8 T cells were sorted as CD8+CD4-CCR7+CD45RA+. TCR libraries were built in bulk with a published protocol and specific TCR primers. Each CDR3 protein is one row after TCRdb ran MiXCR on the PCR reads. Of roughly 630,000 distinct CDR3 sequences listed, about 25% were seen once; the top ten hold 0.78%. What was sequenced was naive CD8+ T cells from blood, with Jurkat cell RNA spiked in. Subset denoted: FACS-sorted CD8+CD4-CCR7+CD45RA+ naive T cells. The sequence was obtained from a human donor in good health. Some libraries in this study had Jurkat cell RNA spiked in.

The CDR3 DNA reads as TGTGCCAGCAGCCCCCCTGAATTAGCGGGGGTGCCTCGAGAGACCCAGTACTTC. Its translation is CASSPPELAGVPRETQYF. V gene TRBV3-1 combines with J gene TRBJ2-5, with TRBD2 identical over 9 bases. Germline values: CDR1 LGHDT, CDR2 YNNKEL (reference sequence). V lost 4 bases, J lost 4 bases, and 16 bases stayed unmatched. The CDR3 loop spans 18 amino acids.